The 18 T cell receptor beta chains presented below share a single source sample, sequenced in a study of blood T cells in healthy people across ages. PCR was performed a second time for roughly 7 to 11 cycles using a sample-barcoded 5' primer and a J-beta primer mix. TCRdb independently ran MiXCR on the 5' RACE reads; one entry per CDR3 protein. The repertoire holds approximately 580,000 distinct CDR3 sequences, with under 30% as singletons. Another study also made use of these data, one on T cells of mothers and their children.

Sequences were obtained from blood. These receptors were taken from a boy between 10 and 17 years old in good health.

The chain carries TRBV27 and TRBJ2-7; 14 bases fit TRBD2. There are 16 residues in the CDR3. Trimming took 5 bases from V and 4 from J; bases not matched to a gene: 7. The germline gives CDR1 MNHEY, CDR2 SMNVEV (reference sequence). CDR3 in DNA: TGTGCCAGCAGTCTAGGGACTAGCGGGAGAGTTTACGAGCAGTACTTC. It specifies CASSLGTSGRVYEQYF.

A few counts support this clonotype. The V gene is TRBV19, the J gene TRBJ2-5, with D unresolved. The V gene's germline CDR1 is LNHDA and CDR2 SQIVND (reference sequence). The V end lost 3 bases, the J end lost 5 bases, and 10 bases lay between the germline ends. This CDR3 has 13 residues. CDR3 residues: CASSIQALETQYF. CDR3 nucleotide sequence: TGTGCCAGTAGTATTCAAGCGCTGGAGACCCAGTACTTC.

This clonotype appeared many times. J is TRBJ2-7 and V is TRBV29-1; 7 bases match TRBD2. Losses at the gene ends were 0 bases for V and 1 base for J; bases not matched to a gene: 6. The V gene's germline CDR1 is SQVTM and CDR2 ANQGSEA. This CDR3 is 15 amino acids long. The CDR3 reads CSVEDGGRASYEQYF. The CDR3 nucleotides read TGCAGCGTTGAAGATGGGGGGAGGGCGTCCTACGAGCAGTACTTC.

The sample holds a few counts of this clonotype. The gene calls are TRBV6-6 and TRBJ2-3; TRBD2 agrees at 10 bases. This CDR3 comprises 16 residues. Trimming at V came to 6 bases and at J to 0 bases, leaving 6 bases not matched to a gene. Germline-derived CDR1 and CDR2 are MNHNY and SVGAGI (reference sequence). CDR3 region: CASREIAGGSTDTQYF. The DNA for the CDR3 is TGTGCCAGCAGGGAAATAGCGGGGGGAAGCACAGATACGCAGTATTTT.

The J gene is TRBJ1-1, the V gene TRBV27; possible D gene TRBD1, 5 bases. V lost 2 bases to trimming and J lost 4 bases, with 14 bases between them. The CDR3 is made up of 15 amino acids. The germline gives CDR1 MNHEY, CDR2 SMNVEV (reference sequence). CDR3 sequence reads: CASSLGTTGGTEAFF. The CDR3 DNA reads TGTGCCAGCAGTTTAGGGACCACAGGTGGCACTGAAGCTTTCTTT.

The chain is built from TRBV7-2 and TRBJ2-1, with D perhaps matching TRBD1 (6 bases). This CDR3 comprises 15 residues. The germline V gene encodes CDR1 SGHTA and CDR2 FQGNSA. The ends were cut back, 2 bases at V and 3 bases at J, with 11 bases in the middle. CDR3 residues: CASSLSGTNYNEQFF. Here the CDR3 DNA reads TGTGCCAGCAGCTTATCCGGGACAAACTACAATGAGCAGTTCTTC.

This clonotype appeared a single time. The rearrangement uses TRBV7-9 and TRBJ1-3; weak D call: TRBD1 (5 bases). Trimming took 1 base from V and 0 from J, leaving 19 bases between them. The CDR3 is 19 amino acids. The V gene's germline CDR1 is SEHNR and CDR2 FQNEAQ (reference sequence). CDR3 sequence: CASSLGRMSGPRSGNTIYF. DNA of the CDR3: TGTGCCAGCAGCTTAGGTAGGATGTCAGGGCCGCGCTCTGGAAACACCATATATTTT.

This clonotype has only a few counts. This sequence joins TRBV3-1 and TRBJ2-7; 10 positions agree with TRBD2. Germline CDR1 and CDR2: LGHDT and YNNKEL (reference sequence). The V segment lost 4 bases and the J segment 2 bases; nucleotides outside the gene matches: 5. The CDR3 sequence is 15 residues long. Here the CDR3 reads CASSPGTSATYEQYF. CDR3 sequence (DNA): TGTGCCAGCAGCCCCGGGACTAGCGCGACCTACGAGCAGTACTTC.

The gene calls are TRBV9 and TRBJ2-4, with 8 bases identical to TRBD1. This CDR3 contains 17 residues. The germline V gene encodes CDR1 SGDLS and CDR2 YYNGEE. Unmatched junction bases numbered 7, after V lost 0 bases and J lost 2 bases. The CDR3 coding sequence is TGTGCCAGCAGCGTAGGGGGGGACAGGCTAACCAAAAACATTCAGTACTTC. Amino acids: CASSVGGDRLTKNIQYF.

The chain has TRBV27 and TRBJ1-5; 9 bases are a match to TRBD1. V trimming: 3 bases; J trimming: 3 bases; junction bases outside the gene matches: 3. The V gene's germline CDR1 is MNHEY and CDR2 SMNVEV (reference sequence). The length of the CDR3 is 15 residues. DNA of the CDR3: TGTGCCAGCAGTTTGGGGACAGGGCACAATCAGCCCCAGCATTTT. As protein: CASSLGTGHNQPQHF.

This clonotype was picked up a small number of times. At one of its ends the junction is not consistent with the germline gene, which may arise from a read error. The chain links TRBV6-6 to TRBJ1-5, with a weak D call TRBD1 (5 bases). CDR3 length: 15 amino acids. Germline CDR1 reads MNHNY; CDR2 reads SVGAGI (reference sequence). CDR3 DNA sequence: TGCGCCAGCAGTCCTACTGAGTGGGGGAATCAGCCCCAGCATTTT. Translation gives CASSPTEWGNQPQHF.

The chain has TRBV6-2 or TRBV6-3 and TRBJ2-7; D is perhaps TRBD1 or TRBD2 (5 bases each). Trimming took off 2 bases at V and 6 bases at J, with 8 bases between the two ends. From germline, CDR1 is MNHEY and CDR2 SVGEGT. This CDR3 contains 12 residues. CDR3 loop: CASSYAGTEQYF. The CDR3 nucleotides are TGTGCCAGCAGTTACGCCGGGACCGAGCAGTACTTC.

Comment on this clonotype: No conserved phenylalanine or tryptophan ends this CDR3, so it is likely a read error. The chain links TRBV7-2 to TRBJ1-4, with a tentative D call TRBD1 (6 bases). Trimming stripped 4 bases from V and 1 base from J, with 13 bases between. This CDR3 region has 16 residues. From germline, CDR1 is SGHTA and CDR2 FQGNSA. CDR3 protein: CASSYTGSLTNEKLFS. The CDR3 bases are TGTGCCAGCAGCTATACAGGGTCCCTAACTAATGAAAAACTGTTTTCT.

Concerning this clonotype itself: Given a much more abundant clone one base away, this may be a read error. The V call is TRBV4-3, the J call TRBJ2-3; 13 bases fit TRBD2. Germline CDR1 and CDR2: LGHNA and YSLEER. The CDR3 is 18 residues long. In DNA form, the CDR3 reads TGCGCCAGCAGCCAAGAACTAGCGGGGGGGCCTAGCACAGATACGCATTATTTT. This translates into CASSQELAGGPSTDTHYF.

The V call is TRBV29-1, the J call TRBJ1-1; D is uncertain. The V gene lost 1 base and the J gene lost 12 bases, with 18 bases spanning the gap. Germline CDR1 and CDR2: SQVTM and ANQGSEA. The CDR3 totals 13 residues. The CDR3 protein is CSVEVPPAPASFF. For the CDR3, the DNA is TGCAGCGTTGAAGTGCCACCGGCCCCTGCGTCTTTCTTT.

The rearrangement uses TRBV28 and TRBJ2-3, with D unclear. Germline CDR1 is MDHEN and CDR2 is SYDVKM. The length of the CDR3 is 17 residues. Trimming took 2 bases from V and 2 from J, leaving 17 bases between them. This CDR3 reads CASSLTPPHSSTDTQYF. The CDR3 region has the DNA TGTGCCAGCAGTTTAACCCCCCCACACAGCTCCACAGATACGCAGTATTTT.

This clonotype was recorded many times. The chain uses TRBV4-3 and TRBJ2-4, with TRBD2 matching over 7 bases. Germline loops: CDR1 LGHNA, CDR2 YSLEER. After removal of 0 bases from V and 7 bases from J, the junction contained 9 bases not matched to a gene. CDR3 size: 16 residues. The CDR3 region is CASSQDRWDGGNIQYF. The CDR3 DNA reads TGCGCCAGCAGCCAAGATAGGTGGGACGGGGGGAACATTCAGTACTTC.

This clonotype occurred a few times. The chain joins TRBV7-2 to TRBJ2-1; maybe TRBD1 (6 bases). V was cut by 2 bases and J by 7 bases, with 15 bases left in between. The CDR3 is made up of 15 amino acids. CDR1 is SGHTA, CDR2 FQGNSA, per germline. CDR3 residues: CASSLIGGVGNEQFF. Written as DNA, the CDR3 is TGTGCCAGCAGCTTAATAGGGGGAGTCGGAAATGAGCAGTTCTTC.